These 18 T cell receptor beta chains originate from one sample sequenced in a study of CXCR3-negative and CXCR3-positive naive CD8 T cells. 5' RACE that incorporated UMI labels was used to prepare the TRB cDNA libraries. TCRdb reprocessed the 5' RACE reads, keeping one entry per CDR3 protein, no DNA. The sample totals roughly 24,000 distinct CDR3 sequences; its top ten clones hold 2.5% to 3%. Specimen: naive CXCR3- CD8+ T cells from blood. Documented subset: CD45RO-CCR7+CD27+CD95- naive CD8+ T cells lacking CXCR3 (TNR3-). Receptors were obtained from a human donor in good health. Some clones in this sample may be carry-over from other donors' samples.

This chain uses TRBV7-9 with TRBJ2-2; the TRBD1 assignment by TCRdb is unverifiable without DNA. CDR3 size: 15 residues. Germline CDR1 is SEHNR and CDR2 is FQNEAQ (reference sequence). The CDR3 reads CASSATGENTGELFF.

This chain joins TRBV7-7 and TRBJ2-3. In germline, CDR1 is SSHAT, CDR2 FNYEAQ (reference sequence). CDR3 length: 13 amino acids. This chain's CDR3 is CASSPTSTDTQYF.

The chain recombines TRBV13 with TRBJ2-7; TCRdb lists TRBD1, though no DNA is available to test this call. CDR3 size: 14 residues. Germline assignment: CDR1 PRHDT and CDR2 FYEKMQ (reference sequence). The CDR3 sequence is CASSPGTETYEQYF.

V and J are TRBV5-1 and TRBJ2-7; the TCRdb D gene call, TRBD1, has no DNA to confirm it. CDR3 length equals 15 residues. The germline V gene encodes CDR1 SGHRS and CDR2 YFSETQ. Here the CDR3 reads CASSGPTGVSAEQYF.

The rearrangement uses TRBV28 and TRBJ2-1; TCRdb names TRBD2, which stays unverified in the absence of DNA. Germline V lookup: CDR1 MDHEN, CDR2 SYDVKM. This CDR3 is 15 amino acids long. The chain's CDR3 is CASSENLLAGVEQFF.

CDR3 residues: CASRSGFQETQYF. The gene calls are TRBV28 and TRBJ2-5; TCRdb's D gene call, TRBD1, goes unchecked for lack of DNA. Germline CDR1 is MDHEN and CDR2 is SYDVKM. The CDR3 is 13 residues long.

This chain joins TRBV10-2 and TRBJ2-5. Germline V gene data show CDR1 as WSHSY and CDR2 as SAAADI. This CDR3 is 13 amino acids long. This chain's CDR3 is CASSESTRKTQYF.

V is TRBV7-9 and J is TRBJ2-2; TCRdb designates TRBD2, a call that cannot be tested without DNA. The germline V gene has CDR1 SEHNR and CDR2 FQNEAQ (reference sequence). The CDR3 is 14 residues long. The CDR3 here is CASSSDFQVMELFF.

The CDR3 here is CASSLSGALNTEAFF. This sequence joins TRBV27 and TRBJ1-1; TCRdb's D call, TRBD1, is unchecked because there is no DNA. Germline-derived CDR1 and CDR2 are MNHEY and SMNVEV (reference sequence). The length of the CDR3 is 15 residues.

This clonotype counts as medium-sized (0.01 to 0.1%) by frequency. The chain combines TRBV20-1 with TRBJ2-5; TCRdb gives TRBD2 as the D gene, but with no DNA this cannot be confirmed. This CDR3 comprises 14 residues. Germline CDR1 is DFQATT and CDR2 is SNEGSKA (reference sequence). CDR3 in amino acids: CSASSGGFQETQYF.

V and J are TRBV27 and TRBJ1-1. Germline V gives CDR1 MNHEY, CDR2 SMNVEV (reference sequence). This CDR3 contains 13 residues. The CDR3: CASSPSGDTEAFF.

V and J are TRBV5-5 and TRBJ2-3. The CDR3 contains 16 residues. Germline values: CDR1 SGHKS, CDR2 YYEKEE (reference sequence). The CDR3 region is CASSLLSTASTDTQYF.

The V call is TRBV29-1, the J call TRBJ2-7. The CDR3 has 13 residues. In germline, CDR1 is SQVTM, CDR2 ANQGSEA. CDR3 residues: CSVEVSSEYEQYF.

This chain uses TRBV5-1 with TRBJ2-7; without DNA, the TCRdb call of TRBD1 cannot be checked. The CDR3 totals 14 residues. CDR1 is SGHRS and CDR2 is YFSETQ in the germline V gene. This CDR3 is CDSSLGEIPYEQYF.

The chain joins TRBV9 to TRBJ2-1; TCRdb names TRBD2, which stays unverified in the absence of DNA. CDR1 and CDR2 (germline): SGDLS, YYNGEE. The CDR3 runs to 15 residues. The CDR3: CASSAGGGPYNEQFF.

The chain employs TRBV27 and TRBJ2-5; TCRdb gives TRBD2 as the D gene, but with no DNA this cannot be confirmed. The CDR3 is made up of 14 amino acids. CDR1 MNHEY and CDR2 SMNVEV come from the germline V gene (reference sequence). CDR3 amino acids: CASSLGGVKETQYF.

The V call is TRBV15, the J call TRBJ2-1. There are 11 residues in the CDR3. CDR1 LNHNV and CDR2 YYDKDF come from the germline V gene (reference sequence). Here the CDR3 reads CATSSGDEQFF.

The chain recombines TRBV29-1 with TRBJ1-1; TCRdb selects TRBD1, and the lack of DNA leaves this call unchecked. Germline-derived CDR1 and CDR2 are SQVTM and ANQGSEA. The CDR3 consists of 12 residues. The CDR3 region is CSVLTGGAEAFF.